This TCR beta chain was documented in a study of T cell repertoires in cytomegalovirus infection. Study at large: Indications came from public TCR beta signatures; they pointed to CMV infection and to a matching HLA type. General study results and limits: Public TCR beta family frequency separated CMV-and-HLA carriers, including in an independent cohort. The study found HLA-C-restricted CMV-specific TCR beta clonotypes dominating the ex vivo response.

Germline V lookup: CDR1 MDHEN, CDR2 SYDVKM. The CDR3 consists of 15 residues. Trimming took 2 bases from V and 2 from J, leaving 7 bases between them. To note about this clonotype: Its target is not known.

TCRdb re-derived calls from the reads in MiXCR, one entry per CDR3 protein. The data show roughly 500,000 distinct CDR3 sequences, approximately 42% seen once. This material consisted of cultured PBMCs, taken from culture after CMV antigen stimulation. This TCR was sampled from a human donor in good health (CMV status not recorded). Some clones in this sample may be carry-over from other donors' samples. The chain has TRBV28 and TRBJ2-6, with D hard to call. The CDR3 loop reads CASSLIAAGANVLTF. The CDR3 nucleotides are TGTGCCAGCAGTTTAATAGCTGCTGGGGCCAACGTCCTGACTTTC.